This T cell receptor beta chain comes out of a study of blood T cell repertoires in COVID-19. For the study at large: Researchers got acute and convalescent COVID-19 samples from the United States, Italy and Spain. Sample material is recorded as cDNA or gDNA derived from T cells, B-cell-depleted T cells, or PBMCs.

There are 18 residues in the CDR3. The V gene's germline CDR1 is SGHRS and CDR2 YFSETQ. The junction had 9 bases not matched to a gene; V was cut back by 0 bases and J by 0 bases. Authors' processing steps: Scientists estimated how many nucleated cells there were by amplifying reference gene primers. TCRdb keeps only in-frame clones here, not all; method: immunoSEQ multiplex PCR. The DNA gave D and trimming, while V, J and clone size come from that table. The sample carries about 260,000 clones, approximately 86% recorded once. Sequenced: peripheral blood. This chain uses TRBV5-1 with TRBJ2-7, with 10 bases aligning to TRBD2. The origin of this receptor is a man aged 40-49 years with active or convalescent COVID-19. The CDR3 DNA reads TGCGCCAGCAGCTTGGGTCTAGCGGGGGTTCAACACTCCTACGAGCAGTACTTC. This sequence encodes CASSLGLAGVQHSYEQYF.